The clone carrying this T cell receptor (beta chain) was seen at least ten times. Its antigen is unidentified. The V end was cut by 7 bases, the J end by 0 bases, with 15 bases between. The CDR3 length is 16 residues. Germline CDR1 MDHEN, CDR2 SYDVKM. The data derive from a study of prognosis after radiotherapy for stage I lung cancer. On the study more broadly: Tumors proved to be squamous cell carcinoma in about seven patients and represented adenocarcinoma in fewer than 15.

General study points: Counts of unique TCR clones fell following stereotactic body radiation therapy, median roughly 9,900 versus 7,200. Some patients went on to develop distant metastases. Their Shannon entropy after stereotactic body radiation therapy was lower, and its change from baseline was also lower.

TCR beta CDR3 amplification from genomic DNA was performed by two-round multiplex PCR. Gene-specific primers for each TRBV and TRBJ gene drove first-round PCR. MiXCR was run by TCRdb on the multiplex PCR reads, yielding one entry per CDR3 protein. The repertoire consists of tens of thousands of distinct CDR3 sequences, with 24% occurring once and the leading ten covering less than 30%. Sequencing used PBMCs, obtained before or after stereotactic body radiation therapy (not recorded which). This sequence was found in a donor of 50 years or more with non-small cell lung cancer. The rearrangement uses TRBV28 and TRBJ2-2; the D gene is possibly TRBD2 (6 bases). The CDR3 here is CASIVGGFANTGELFF. In DNA form, the CDR3 reads TGTGCCAGCATCGTTGGAGGGTTCGCGAACACCGGGGAGCTGTTTTTT.